These T cell receptor beta chains were read from a single sample in a study of blood T cell repertoires in COVID-19. Here immunoSEQ multiplex PCR was the method, and the copy in TCRdb shows in-frame clones only, minus some. The sample contains around 400,000 clones, roughly nine tenths of which appear only once. Sequencing was carried out using PBMCs or T cells enriched from blood (not recorded which). These TCRs come from a woman between 40 and 55 years old who had been exposed to COVID-19. Each CDR3 is given with its conserved first and last residue. D genes are given only for firm matches. Clone size is given for some rows only: seen once, a few or many times, or a class if the clone is expanded.

j_call v_call clone_size d_call cdr3_nt cdr3_aa
TRBJ1-1 TRBV7-2 NA TRBD1 TGTGCCAGCAGCCCGGGACAGGCGATGAACACTGAAGCTTTCTTT CASSPGQAMNTEAFF
TRBJ2-7 TRBV28 NA NA TGTGCCAGCACTCTAGCAACGCCCTACGAGCAGTACTTC CASTLATPYEQYF
TRBJ2-3 TRBV7-9 NA TRBD1 TGTGCCAGCAGCTTAGGTGACAGGGGGAGCACAGATACGCAGTATTTT CASSLGDRGSTDTQYF
TRBJ1-1 TRBV5-5 NA TRBD1 TGTGCCAGCAGCGCGGTCCGGCGACAGGGGGCGATTGAAGCTTTCTTT CASSAVRRQGAIEAFF
TRBJ1-5 TRBV7-8 once NA TGTGCCAGCAGCTCCCGGAGGGAGGGGCGCAGCTTAGCCGATCAGCCCCAGCATTTT CASSSRREGRSLADQPQHF
TRBJ1-4 TRBV5-1 NA NA TGCGCCAGCAGCTTGGCACAGGCGGTAACTAATGAAAAACTGTTTTTT CASSLAQAVTNEKLFF
TRBJ2-5 TRBV2 NA NA TGTGCCAGCGGCGAGACCCAGTACTTC CASGETQYF
TRBJ2-7 TRBV7-6 NA NA TGTGCCAGCAGCGCAAGGATAGCGGTCTACGAGCAGTACTTC CASSARIAVYEQYF
TRBJ1-4 TRBV5-1 NA NA TGCGCCAGCAGCTTAGGGAGGACGGGCCATGAAAAACTGTTTTTT CASSLGRTGHEKLFF
TRBJ2-3 TRBV5-1 NA TRBD1 TGCGCCAGCAGCTTGACGCAGGGGGCTTCGGTAGATACGCAGTATTTT CASSLTQGASVDTQYF
TRBJ1-1 TRBV30 NA NA TGTGCCTGGGCGACAGTCATGAACACTGAAGCTTTCTTT CAWATVMNTEAFF
TRBJ2-7 TRBV12-3/TRBV12-4 NA NA TGTGCCAGCAGTCAGGACACCTACGAGCAGTACTTC CASSQDTYEQYF
TRBJ1-3 TRBV30 NA NA TGTGCCTGGGACAGGGGAAACACCATATATTTT CAWDRGNTIYF
TRBJ2-1 TRBV12-3/TRBV12-4 few NA TGTGCCAGCAGTTTTGGGGAGAATGAGCAGTTCTTC CASSFGENEQFF
TRBJ2-1 TRBV7-3 NA NA TGTGCCAGCAGCTTATCGGCAGGGCTAGGCTCCTACAATGAGCAGTTCTTC CASSLSAGLGSYNEQFF
TRBJ2-7 TRBV2 once TRBD2 TGTGCCAGCAGACCGGGACTAGCGGGAGCCCTCGGCGAGCAGTACTTC CASRPGLAGALGEQYF
TRBJ1-4 TRBV2 NA TRBD1 TGTGCCAGCAGCCCCGGACAGGGGGCGGTGGGAGAAAAACTGTTTTTT CASSPGQGAVGEKLFF
TRBJ1-5 TRBV30 NA TRBD1 TGTGCCTGGAGCGGGACAGGGCCTAGCAATCAGCCCCAGCATTTT CAWSGTGPSNQPQHF
TRBJ1-6 TRBV5-1 NA NA TGCGCCAGCAGCCGGTCACTGCTAGGCGCGCATAATTCACCCCTCCACTTT CASSRSLLGAHNSPLHF
TRBJ2-5 TRBV5-4 NA TRBD2 TGTGCCAGCAGCTTTTTTAGCGGGACGAGGGGGGAGACCCAGTACTTC CASSFFSGTRGETQYF
TRBJ1-2 TRBV9 NA NA TGTGCCAGCAGCGTCTGGGGGGGACGGGGTGATGGCTACACCTTC CASSVWGGRGDGYTF
TRBJ2-3 TRBV6-1 NA NA TGTGCCAGCAGTGAACAGCGGACCCTGGATACGCAGTATTTT CASSEQRTLDTQYF